A selection of T cell receptor beta chains follows, all from one sample in a study of PD-1 blockade in mismatch repair-deficient tumors. Clones were read by immunoSEQ multiplex PCR, and TCRdb kept only the in-frame ones, dropping some. The table includes some 120,000 clones, about 86% detected once. The sample was peripheral blood, taken 44 weeks after starting pembrolizumab. The receptors derive from an adult with mismatch repair-deficient cancer. CDR3s include the opening cysteine and the closing phenylalanine or tryptophan. D genes are given only for firm matches. Rows may omit the clone size; those that give it use once, few, many or a size class.

cdr3_aa cdr3_nt d_call v_call clone_size j_call
CASSPGPLSTEAFF TGTGCCAGCTCCCCGGGACCCTTGAGCACTGAAGCTTTCTTT NA TRBV18 once TRBJ1-1
CASSTGTTTNEKLFF TGTGCCAGCAGTACAGGTACTACAACTAATGAAAAACTGTTTTTT NA TRBV28 NA TRBJ1-4
CASSEEEGSGADTQYF TGTGCCAGCAGTGAAGAGGAGGGTAGCGGGGCAGATACGCAGTATTTT TRBD2 TRBV6-1 NA TRBJ2-3
CASSASSSGANVLTF TGTGCCAGCAGCGCCTCGAGCTCTGGGGCCAACGTCCTGACTTTC NA TRBV9 NA TRBJ2-6
CASRSGTGSGTEAFF TGTGCCAGCAGGTCCGGGACAGGGAGTGGCACTGAAGCTTTCTTT TRBD1 TRBV2 NA TRBJ1-1
CASSRDPTAGELFF TGTGCCAGCAGTCGGGACCCCACGGCCGGGGAGCTGTTTTTT NA TRBV11-3 NA TRBJ2-2
CASSVQIYEQYF TGTGCCAGCAGCGTACAGATTTACGAGCAGTACTTC NA TRBV6-1 NA TRBJ2-7
CASRTGQGEEEQYF TGCGCCAGCAGGACAGGACAGGGAGAAGAAGAGCAGTACTTC TRBD1 TRBV10-2 NA TRBJ2-7
CSAAGTELQYF TGCAGTGCAGCCGGGACAGAGCTACAGTACTTC TRBD1 TRBV20-1 NA TRBJ2-7
CASSLLVTEDEQYF TGTGCCAGCAGTTTACTTGTGACAGAGGACGAGCAGTACTTC NA TRBV28 NA TRBJ2-7
CASSVVADSGYNEQFF TGTGCCAGCAGCGTAGTTGCAGATAGCGGCTACAATGAGCAGTTCTTC NA TRBV9 NA TRBJ2-1
CASSEAHRALYPGRQPQHF TGTGCCAGCAGTGAAGCCCACAGGGCCCTTTACCCGGGGCGTCAGCCCCAGCATTTT NA TRBV6-1 NA TRBJ1-5
CASSRPLDRGPGELFF TGTGCCAGCAGTCGGCCCTTGGACAGGGGGCCCGGGGAGCTGTTTTTT TRBD1 TRBV28 NA TRBJ2-2
CASSISPAGSYEQYF TGTGCCAGTAGTATTTCCCCAGCGGGGTCCTACGAGCAGTACTTC TRBD2 TRBV19 NA TRBJ2-7
CASSRTGEREQYF TGTGCCAGCAGTAGGACAGGGGAGCGAGAGCAGTACTTC TRBD1 TRBV27 NA TRBJ2-7
CASSSAGTYNNEQFF TGTGCCAGCAGCTCGGCCGGGACCTATAACAATGAGCAGTTCTTC NA TRBV7-8 NA TRBJ2-1
CASGNNEQFF TGTGCCAGCGGGAACAATGAGCAGTTCTTC NA TRBV6-6 NA TRBJ2-1
CASSQGGTRYGYTF TGTGCCAGCAGTCAAGGCGGGACACGTTATGGCTACACCTTC NA TRBV5-6 NA TRBJ1-2
CASSESGTSLYEQYF TGTGCCAGCAGTGAAAGTGGGACTAGCTTGTACGAGCAGTACTTC TRBD2 TRBV2 NA TRBJ2-7
CASSQAGWGRPDTQYF TGCGCCAGCAGCCAAGCAGGTTGGGGCCGTCCAGATACGCAGTATTTT NA TRBV4-1 NA TRBJ2-3
CAISESNLGRDNETQYF TGTGCCATCAGTGAGTCGAATTTGGGACGGGACAATGAGACCCAGTACTTC NA TRBV10-3 NA TRBJ2-5
CASSPAAGLAANQETQYF TGCGCCAGCAGCCCCGCCGCAGGACTAGCGGCTAACCAAGAGACCCAGTACTTC TRBD2 TRBV4-1 NA TRBJ2-5
CASSVRGQPSTDTQYF TGTGCCAGCAGCGTCCGTGGACAGCCTAGCACAGATACGCAGTATTTT NA TRBV9 NA TRBJ2-3
CASSSGLAFSSYEQYF TGTGCCAGCAGCTCCGGACTAGCTTTTAGCTCCTACGAGCAGTACTTC TRBD2 TRBV28 NA TRBJ2-7
CSVEESGLYEQYF TGCAGCGTTGAAGAAAGCGGGCTCTACGAGCAGTACTTC NA TRBV29-1 NA TRBJ2-7
CAISESNWGRSTEAFF TGTGCCATCAGTGAGTCGAATTGGGGGAGGAGCACTGAAGCTTTCTTT NA TRBV10-3 NA TRBJ1-1
CATSRPGQGFTEAFF TGTGCCACCAGCAGACCGGGACAGGGTTTCACTGAAGCTTTCTTT TRBD1 TRBV15 NA TRBJ1-1
CAISENGLAANTGELFF TGTGCCATCAGTGAAAACGGACTAGCGGCGAACACCGGGGAGCTGTTTTTT TRBD2 TRBV10-3 NA TRBJ2-2
CASSLSGNEQFF TGTGCCAGCAGTTTATCTGGCAATGAGCAGTTCTTC NA TRBV27 NA TRBJ2-1
CASSPGLNTGELFF TGTGCCAGCTCACCGGGACTGAACACCGGGGAGCTGTTTTTT NA TRBV18 NA TRBJ2-2
CASSPPSGPYEQYF TGTGCCAGCTCACCACCTAGCGGTCCCTACGAGCAGTACTTC NA TRBV18 NA TRBJ2-7
CASSVELNGPGEQFF TGTGCCAGCAGCGTAGAGTTAAACGGCCCCGGAGAGCAGTTCTTC NA TRBV9 NA TRBJ2-1
CASSSTDATSAIYEQYF TGCGCCAGCAGCTCGACCGACGCTACCTCTGCCATCTACGAGCAGTACTTC NA TRBV5-1 NA TRBJ2-7
CASRWVSGTFQFF TGTGCCAGCAGGTGGGTTAGCGGGACGTTTCAGTTCTTC TRBD2 TRBV27 NA TRBJ2-1
CASSLSGTGTYEQYF TGTGCCAGCAGCTTATCCGGGACTGGGACCTACGAGCAGTACTTC NA TRBV11-3 NA TRBJ2-7
CASSFGGNEAFF TGTGCCAGCAGCTTCGGAGGGAATGAAGCTTTCTTT NA TRBV13 NA TRBJ1-1
CASSQVGANYGYTF TGCGCCAGCAGCCAAGTGGGGGCGAACTATGGCTACACCTTC NA TRBV4-1 once TRBJ1-2
CASSHTPGQGSNYGYTF TGCGCCAGCAGCCATACTCCGGGACAGGGGTCTAACTATGGCTACACCTTC TRBD1 TRBV4-3 NA TRBJ1-2
CASSLEPGLAQETQYF TGTGCCAGCAGCTTAGAGCCGGGACTAGCCCAAGAGACCCAGTACTTC TRBD2 TRBV7-8 NA TRBJ2-5
CASSLSGQGFTGELFF TGCGCCAGCAGTCTTTCGGGACAGGGGTTCACCGGGGAGCTGTTTTTT TRBD1 TRBV4-1 NA TRBJ2-2
CASSQVGVSTDTQYF TGCGCCAGCAGCCAAGTCGGCGTCAGCACAGATACGCAGTATTTT NA TRBV4-3 NA TRBJ2-3
CASSPAPGTYEQYF TGTGCCAGCTCACCAGCCCCAGGGACCTACGAGCAGTACTTC NA TRBV18 NA TRBJ2-7
CASSQDTGREQYF TGCGCCAGCAGCCAAGATACCGGGCGCGAGCAGTACTTC NA TRBV4-3 once TRBJ2-7